A single sample gave rise to the 10 T cell receptor beta chains below, sequenced in a study of blood T cells in healthy people across ages. Next came a second PCR, run for about 6 to 12 cycles, which used a sample-barcoded 5' primer along with a J-beta primer mix. TCRdb redid the calling of the 5' RACE reads with MiXCR, one entry per CDR3 protein. Here the sample spans roughly 2 million distinct CDR3 sequences, approximately 50% being singletons. The sample taken for sequencing was blood. The receptors come from a woman in her thirties or forties in good health.

Details on this clonotype: Mismatch with germline at one junction end may stem from a read error. The V gene is TRBV6-2 or TRBV6-3, the J gene TRBJ2-1; D ambiguous. CDR3 length: 16 amino acids. Germline V gene sequence: CDR1 MNHEY, CDR2 SVGEGT. The CDR3 region has the DNA TGTGCCAGCACCGCCCCGTGGGGTGGCCCCTACAATGGGCAGTTCTTC. The encoded protein is CASTAPWGGPYNGQFF.

The rearrangement joins TRBV29-1 to TRBJ2-1; 7 bases are shared with TRBD1. V dropped 1 base and J dropped 6; count of bases not matched to a gene: 9. Germline lookup yields CDR1 SQVTM and CDR2 ANQGSEA. The CDR3 loop spans 15 amino acids. The CDR3 DNA is TGCAGCGTTGAAGTCCAGGGGGTATTTTCCAATGAGCAGTTCTTC. As protein: CSVEVQGVFSNEQFF.

This clonotype was picked up a small number of times. The chain has TRBV4-3 and TRBJ2-4, with D maybe TRBD1 (6 bases). This CDR3 region has 14 residues. The germline gives CDR1 LGHNA, CDR2 YSLEER. V gave up 1 base and J gave up 5 bases, with 9 bases separating them. This CDR3 reads CASSQGQGQNIQYF. The CDR3 region has the DNA TGCGCCAGCAGCCAAGGTCAGGGGCAAAACATTCAGTACTTC.

The chain combines TRBV9 with TRBJ2-5; the D gene could be TRBD1 or TRBD2 (6 bases each). Germline V gene data show CDR1 as SGDLS and CDR2 as YYNGEE. Trimming left V 3 bases short and J 0 bases short, with 12 bases between. The CDR3 runs to 15 residues. The DNA of the CDR3 is TGTGCCAGCAGCGGGGGGGACAAGGACCAAGAGACCCAGTACTTC. It encodes CASSGGDKDQETQYF.

This clonotype was seen more than once but under ten times. The chain uses TRBV27 and TRBJ2-5, with D tentatively TRBD1 or TRBD2 (6 bases each). The CDR3 runs to 17 residues. Germline assignment: CDR1 MNHEY and CDR2 SMNVEV (reference sequence). V lost 6 bases and J lost 5, with 25 bases in between. DNA for the CDR3: TGTGCCAGCAGCCCATGGAGGGGGAACGGTCCATATGAGACCCAGTACTTC. The encoded protein is CASSPWRGNGPYETQYF.

This clonotype was counted between two and nine times. This chain uses TRBV4-1 with TRBJ2-3, with 8 positions matching TRBD2. Germline CDR1 and CDR2: MGHRA and YSYEKL. V lost 0 bases and J lost 2; bases outside the gene matches: 4. The CDR3 loop spans 16 amino acids. The CDR3 is CASSQERTSFTDTQYF. The CDR3, as DNA: TGCGCCAGCAGCCAAGAAAGGACTAGCTTCACAGATACGCAGTATTTT.

The chain couples TRBV9 to TRBJ1-4; D ambiguous. The CDR3 loop spans 13 amino acids. Trimming cost V 3 bases and J 5 bases, with 8 bases left between them. CDR1 SGDLS and CDR2 YYNGEE come from the germline V gene. In DNA, the CDR3 is TGTGCCAGCAGCGGGGAAGTAAATGAAAAACTGTTTTTT. Translating gives CASSGEVNEKLFF.

The CDR3 protein is CASSLGGARNTEAFF. CDR3 in DNA: TGTGCCAGCAGCTTAGGAGGAGCTAGGAACACTGAAGCTTTCTTT. The chain combines TRBV7-9 with TRBJ1-1; D unresolved. The ends were cut back, 1 base at V and 1 base at J, with 10 bases in the middle. The CDR3 has 15 amino acids. The germline gives CDR1 SEHNR, CDR2 FQNEAQ (reference sequence).

This clonotype was recorded once. One end of the junction does not line up with germline, which may come from a read error. V and J are TRBV6-2 or TRBV6-3 and TRBJ2-1, with 8 nucleotides matching TRBD2. Looked up from germline, CDR1 is MNHEY and CDR2 is SVGEGT. The CDR3 has 18 residues. The CDR3 loop is CASGYTESASGGYNEQFF. CDR3 in DNA: TGTGCCAGCGGTTACACTGAATCAGCGAGCGGGGGTTACAATGAGCAGTTCTTC.

J is TRBJ2-5 and V is TRBV4-2, with 8 bases fitting TRBD2. CDR3 size: 20 residues. CDR1 and CDR2 (germline): LGHNA, YNFKEQ. The trim removed 0 bases at V and 5 bases at J, leaving 20 bases unmatched. DNA for the CDR3: TGTGCCAGCAGCCAAGAATGGCGCAGGGCGGGGGGTGGAGCTAGGGAGACCCAGTACTTC. It specifies CASSQEWRRAGGGARETQYF.